This T cell receptor (beta chain) was observed in a study of blood T cell repertoires in COVID-19. Produced via immunoSEQ multiplex PCR; TCRdb's table is partial and in-frame only. The data show around 190,000 clones, 84% seen once. This CDR3 contains 15 residues. V lost 1 base and J lost 2, with 6 bases in between. CDR1 is SGHDN, CDR2 FVKESK, per germline. Source material: PBMCs or T cells enriched from blood (not recorded which). The sequence was obtained from a woman in her 30s who had been exposed to COVID-19. The gene calls are TRBV14 and TRBJ2-6, with D unclear. CDR3 DNA sequence: TGTGCCAGCAGCCAAGCTCGGGCTGGGGCCAACGTCCTGACTTTC. Encoded protein: CASSQARAGANVLTF.